This T cell receptor beta chain was captured in a study of T cells in Graves' hyperthyroidism and ophthalmopathy. Study in general: At initial diagnosis, before any treatment had begun, peripheral blood was obtained.

This clonotype was recorded many times. No antigen is known for it. Template material for amplifying TCR beta CDR3 regions consisted of RNA transcripts. The HTBI set primed first-round TCR CDR3 RT-PCR. TCRdb redid the calling of the multiplex PCR reads with MiXCR, one entry per CDR3 protein. The repertoire holds about 610,000 distinct CDR3 sequences, with roughly 15% as singletons. The trim removed 0 bases at V and 5 bases at J, leaving 10 bases unmatched. Germline V gene sequence: CDR1 SGHRS, CDR2 YFSETQ. The CDR3 is made up of 16 amino acids. Diagnoses were established using clinical symptoms, serum thyroxine and TRAb, thyroid ultrasound and orbital computed tomography. General study points: Ophthalmopathy could be told apart from stable hyperthyroidism with a 13 V-J model.

V is TRBV5-1 and J is TRBJ2-7, with TRBD2 matching over 8 bases. Specimen: blood. The sequence was obtained from a woman aged 40 to 50 with Graves' ophthalmopathy. The CDR3 DNA sequence: TGCGCCAGCAGCTTGGCTAGCGGGTGGGCTCTGGACGAGCAGTACTTC. Its protein product is CASSLASGWALDEQYF.